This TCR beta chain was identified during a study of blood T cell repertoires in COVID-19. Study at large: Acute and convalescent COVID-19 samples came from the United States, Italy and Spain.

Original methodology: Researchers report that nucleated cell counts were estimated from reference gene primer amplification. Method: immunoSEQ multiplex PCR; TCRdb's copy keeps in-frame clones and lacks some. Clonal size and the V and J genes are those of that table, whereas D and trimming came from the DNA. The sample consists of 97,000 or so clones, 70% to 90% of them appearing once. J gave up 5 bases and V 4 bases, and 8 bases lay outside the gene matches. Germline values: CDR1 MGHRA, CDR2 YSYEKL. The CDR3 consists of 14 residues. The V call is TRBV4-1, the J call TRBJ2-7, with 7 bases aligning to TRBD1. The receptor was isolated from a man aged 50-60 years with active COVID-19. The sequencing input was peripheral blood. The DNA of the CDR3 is TGCGCCAGCAGCCGATTTAGGGGGCTCAACGAGCAGTACTTC. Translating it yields CASSRFRGLNEQYF.